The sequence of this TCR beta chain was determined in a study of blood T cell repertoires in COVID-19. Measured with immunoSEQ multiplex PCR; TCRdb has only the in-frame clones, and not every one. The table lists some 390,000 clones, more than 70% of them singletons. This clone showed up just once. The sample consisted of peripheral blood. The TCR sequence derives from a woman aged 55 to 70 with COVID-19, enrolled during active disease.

The CDR3 DNA reads as TGTGCCAGCACTCCCTCGCGGGGAGTGACCCAGTACTTC. Translating gives CASTPSRGVTQYF. The chain couples TRBV27 to TRBJ2-5, with D possibly TRBD2 on 6 matching bases. Trimming shortened V by 7 bases and J by 7 bases, and 16 bases separated the two germline ends. Germline V lookup: CDR1 MNHEY, CDR2 SMNVEV (reference sequence). This CDR3 is 13 amino acids long.